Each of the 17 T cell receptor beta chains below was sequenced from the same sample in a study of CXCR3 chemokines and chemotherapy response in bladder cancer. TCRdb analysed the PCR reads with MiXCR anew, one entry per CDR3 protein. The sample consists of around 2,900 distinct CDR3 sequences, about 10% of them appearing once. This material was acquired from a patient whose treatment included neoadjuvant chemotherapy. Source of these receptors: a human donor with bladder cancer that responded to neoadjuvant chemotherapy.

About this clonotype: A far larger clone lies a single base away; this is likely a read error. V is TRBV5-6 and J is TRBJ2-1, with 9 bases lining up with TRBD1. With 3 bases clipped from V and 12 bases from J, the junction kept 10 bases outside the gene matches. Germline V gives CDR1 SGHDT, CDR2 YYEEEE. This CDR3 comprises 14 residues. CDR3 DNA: TGTGCCAGCAGCTCCGGACAGGGGAGGGATGGGCAGTTCTTC. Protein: CASSSGQGRDGQFF.

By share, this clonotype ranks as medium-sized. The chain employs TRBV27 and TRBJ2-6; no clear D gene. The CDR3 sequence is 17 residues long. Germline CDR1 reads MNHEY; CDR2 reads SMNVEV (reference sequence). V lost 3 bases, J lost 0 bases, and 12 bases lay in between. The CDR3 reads CASSFRVPSSGANVLTF. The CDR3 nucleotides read TGTGCCAGCAGTTTTCGGGTTCCTAGCTCTGGGGCCAACGTCCTGACTTTC.

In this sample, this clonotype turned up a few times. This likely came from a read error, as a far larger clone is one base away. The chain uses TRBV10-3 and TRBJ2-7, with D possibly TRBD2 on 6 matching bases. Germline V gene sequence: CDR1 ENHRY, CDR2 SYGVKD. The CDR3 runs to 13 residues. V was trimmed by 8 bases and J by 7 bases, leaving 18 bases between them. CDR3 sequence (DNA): TGTGCCATCGATTTCGGTAGCGGCAATGAGCAGTACTTC. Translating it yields CAIDFGSGNEQYF.

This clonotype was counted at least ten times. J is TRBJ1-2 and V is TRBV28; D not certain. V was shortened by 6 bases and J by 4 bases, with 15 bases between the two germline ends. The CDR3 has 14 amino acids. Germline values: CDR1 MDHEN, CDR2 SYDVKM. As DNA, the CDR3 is TGTGCCAGCAGATTGGAGGGCCCTCTCTATGGCTACACCTTC. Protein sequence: CASRLEGPLYGYTF.

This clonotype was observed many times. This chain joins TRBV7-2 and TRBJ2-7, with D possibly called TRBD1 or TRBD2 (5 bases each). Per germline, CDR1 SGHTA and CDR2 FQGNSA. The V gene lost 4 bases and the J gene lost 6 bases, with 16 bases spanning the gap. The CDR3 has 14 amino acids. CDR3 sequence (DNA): TGTGCCAGCAGCTCCCTTCGAGGGGAAGCCGAGCAGTACTTC. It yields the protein CASSSLRGEAEQYF.

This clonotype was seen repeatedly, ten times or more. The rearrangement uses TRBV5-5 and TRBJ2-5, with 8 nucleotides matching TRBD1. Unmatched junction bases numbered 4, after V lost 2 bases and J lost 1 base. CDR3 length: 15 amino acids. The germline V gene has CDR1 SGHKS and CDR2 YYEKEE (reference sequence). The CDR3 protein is CASSFGTGFQETQYF. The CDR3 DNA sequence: TGTGCCAGCAGCTTCGGGACAGGCTTCCAAGAGACCCAGTACTTC.

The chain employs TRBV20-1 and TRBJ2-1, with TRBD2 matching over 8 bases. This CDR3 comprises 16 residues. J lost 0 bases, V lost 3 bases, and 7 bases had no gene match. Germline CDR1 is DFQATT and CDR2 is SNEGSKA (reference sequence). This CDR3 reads CSASAGGGISYNEQFF. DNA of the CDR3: TGCAGTGCTAGTGCAGGCGGGGGGATCTCCTACAATGAGCAGTTCTTC.

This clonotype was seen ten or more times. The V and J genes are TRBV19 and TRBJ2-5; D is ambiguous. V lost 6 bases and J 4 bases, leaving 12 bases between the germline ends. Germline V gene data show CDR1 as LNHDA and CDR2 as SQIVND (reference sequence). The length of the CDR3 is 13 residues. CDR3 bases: TGTGCCAGTAGGGATAGCTCGGGAGAGACCCAGTACTTC. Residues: CASRDSSGETQYF. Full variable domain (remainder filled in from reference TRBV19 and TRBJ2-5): DGGITQSPKYLFRKEGQNVTLSCEQNLNHDAMYWYRQDPGQGLRLIYYSQIVNDFQKGDIAEGYSVSREKKESFPLTVTSAQKNPTAFYLCASRDSSGETQYFGPGTRLLVL.

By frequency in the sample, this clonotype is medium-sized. CDR3 nucleotide sequence: TGTGCCAGCAGTTACGGGGCAGGGGGCTTAAACGGGGAGCTGTTTTTT. It yields the protein CASSYGAGGLNGELFF. The rearrangement joins TRBV6-2 or TRBV6-3 to TRBJ2-2; 8 bases line up with TRBD1. Per the germline V gene, CDR1 is MNHEY and CDR2 is SVGEGT. V dropped 2 bases and J dropped 7; count of bases not matched to a gene: 9. The CDR3 sequence is 16 residues long.

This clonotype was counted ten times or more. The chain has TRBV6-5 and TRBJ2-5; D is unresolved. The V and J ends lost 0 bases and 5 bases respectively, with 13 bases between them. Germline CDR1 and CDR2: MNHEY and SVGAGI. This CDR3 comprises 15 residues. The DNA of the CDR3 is TGTGCCAGCAGTTACTCATTTGTGCAGAGGGAGACCCAGTACTTC. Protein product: CASSYSFVQRETQYF.

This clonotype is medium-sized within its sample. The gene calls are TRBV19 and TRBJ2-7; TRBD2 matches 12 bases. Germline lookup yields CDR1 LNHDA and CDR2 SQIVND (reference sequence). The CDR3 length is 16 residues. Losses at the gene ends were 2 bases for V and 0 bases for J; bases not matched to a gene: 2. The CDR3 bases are TGTGCCAGTAGTATATTGACTAGCGGGAGCTCCTACGAGCAGTACTTC. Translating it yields CASSILTSGSSYEQYF.

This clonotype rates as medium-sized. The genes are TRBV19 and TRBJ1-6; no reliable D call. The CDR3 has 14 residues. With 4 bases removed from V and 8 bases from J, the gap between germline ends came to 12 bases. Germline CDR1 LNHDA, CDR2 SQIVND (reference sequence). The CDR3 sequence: CASSNRVPYSPLHF. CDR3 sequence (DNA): TGTGCCAGTAGTAACCGGGTACCATATTCACCCCTCCACTTT.

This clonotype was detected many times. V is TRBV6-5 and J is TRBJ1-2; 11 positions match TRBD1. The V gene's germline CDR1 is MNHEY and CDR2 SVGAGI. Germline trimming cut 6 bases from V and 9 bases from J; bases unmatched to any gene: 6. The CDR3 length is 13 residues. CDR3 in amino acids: CASRLGQGDSYTF. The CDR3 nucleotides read TGTGCCAGCAGACTGGGACAGGGGGATAGCTACACCTTC.

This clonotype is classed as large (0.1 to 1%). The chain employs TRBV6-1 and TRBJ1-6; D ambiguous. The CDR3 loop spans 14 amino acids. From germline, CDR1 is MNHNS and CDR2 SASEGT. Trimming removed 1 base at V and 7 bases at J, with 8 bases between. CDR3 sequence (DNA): TGTGCCAGCAGTGAAGTGGCAGTCAATTCACCCCTCCACTTT. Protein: CASSEVAVNSPLHF.

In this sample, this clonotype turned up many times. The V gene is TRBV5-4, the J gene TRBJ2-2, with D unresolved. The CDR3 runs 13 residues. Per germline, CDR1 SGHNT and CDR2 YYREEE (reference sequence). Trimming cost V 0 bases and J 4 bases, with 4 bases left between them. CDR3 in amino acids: CASSLGSTGELFF. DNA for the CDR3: TGTGCCAGCAGCTTGGGGAGCACCGGGGAGCTGTTTTTT.

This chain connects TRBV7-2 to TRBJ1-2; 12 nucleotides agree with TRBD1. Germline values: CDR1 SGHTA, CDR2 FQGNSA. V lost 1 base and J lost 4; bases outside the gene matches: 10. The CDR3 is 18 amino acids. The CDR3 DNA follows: TGTGCCAGCAGCTTAGGGTTGGGGACAGGGGGCAGGGGCTATGGCTACACCTTC. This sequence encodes CASSLGLGTGGRGYGYTF. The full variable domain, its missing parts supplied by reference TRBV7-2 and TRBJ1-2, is GAGVSQSPSNKVTEKGKDVELRCDPISGHTALYWYRQSLGQGLEFLIYFQGNSAPDKSGLPSDRFSAERTGGSVSTLTIQRTQQEDSAVYLCASSLGLGTGGRGYGYTFGSGTRLTVV.

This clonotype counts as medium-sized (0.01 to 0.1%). The CDR3 coding sequence is TGTGCCAGCTCACCAAATCTGCTAGGTACCTACGAGCAGTACTTC. This sequence encodes CASSPNLLGTYEQYF. The genes are TRBV18 and TRBJ2-7; no firm D call. Trimming removed 2 bases from V and 2 bases from J, with 13 bases in between. The length of the CDR3 is 15 residues. Germline lookup yields CDR1 KGHSH and CDR2 LQKENI. Full variable domain (rest looked up from reference TRBV18 and TRBJ2-7): NAGVMQNPRHLVRRRGQEARLRCSPMKGHSHVYWYRQLPEEGLKFMVYLQKENIIDESGMPKERFSAEFPKEGPSILRIQQVVRGDSAAYFCASSPNLLGTYEQYFGPGTRLTVT.